The rows below give T cell receptor beta chains drawn from one sample of a study of shared clonotypes between healthy human individuals. The repertoire was sequenced with immunoSEQ multiplex PCR; TCRdb's copy has only in-frame clones and lacks some. This sample has around 2.5 million clones, with 93% found just once. The sample consisted of naive CD4+ T cells from PBMCs. The receptors were gathered from a man aged 18 to 29 in good health. Some clones in this sample may be carry-over from other donors' samples. Both conserved end residues are part of each CDR3. A D gene is named only where the DNA matches it firmly. A row's size may be missing; if present it is once, few, many or a size class.

-,-,TRBJ1-4,TRBV29-1,CSVEEPFNEKLFF,TGCAGCGTTGAAGAACCGTTTAATGAAAAACTGTTTTTT
-,TRBD2,TRBJ2-1,TRBV5-1,CASSEPGLAGGGQFF,TGCGCCAGCAGCGAGCCGGGACTAGCGGGAGGAGGGCAGTTCTTC
-,-,TRBJ1-1,TRBV7-9,CASSPRGGSGRGYTEAFF,TGTGCCAGCAGCCCGAGGGGAGGCAGCGGGCGGGGTTACACTGAAGCTTTCTTT
-,-,TRBJ2-5,TRBV2,CARTFQETQYF,TGTGCCCGCACCTTCCAAGAGACCCAGTACTTC
-,-,TRBJ2-7,TRBV7-8,CASSLGGRQEAYEQYF,TGTGCCAGCAGCTTAGGAGGTCGCCAGGAAGCCTACGAGCAGTACTTC
-,TRBD2,TRBJ2-1,TRBV18,CASSPRLAGENEQFF,TGTGCCAGCTCACCGCGACTAGCGGGAGAGAATGAGCAGTTCTTC
-,TRBD1,TRBJ1-2,TRBV27,CASSTGGADYGYTF,TGTGCCAGCAGTACAGGGGGCGCCGACTATGGCTACACCTTC
-,-,TRBJ2-7,TRBV11-2,CASSFLVAQAYEQYF,TGTGCCAGCAGCTTTCTAGTAGCGCAAGCCTACGAGCAGTACTTC
-,-,TRBJ1-2,TRBV7-2,CASSLGGGHYGYTF,TGTGCCAGCAGCTTAGGCGGGGGTCACTATGGCTACACCTTC
few,TRBD2,TRBJ2-2,TRBV7-9,CASSSSGRAAGELFF,TGTGCCAGCAGCTCTAGCGGGAGGGCCGCCGGGGAGCTGTTTTTT
-,-,TRBJ2-7,TRBV9,CASSGDSAGQYF,TGTGCCAGCAGCGGCGACAGTGCCGGGCAGTACTTC
-,TRBD2,TRBJ2-3,TRBV27,CASSPIAGKGIDTQYF,TGTGCCAGCAGTCCTATAGCGGGGAAAGGCATCGATACGCAGTATTTT
-,-,TRBJ2-5,TRBV5-1,CASSLVGSLRGETQYF,TGCGCCAGCAGCTTGGTTGGGAGTTTGAGGGGTGAGACCCAGTACTTC
-,-,TRBJ2-7,TRBV11-2,CASSSGYEQYF,TGTGCCAGCAGCTCCGGCTACGAGCAGTACTTC
few,TRBD1,TRBJ1-5,TRBV4-1,CASSLGQPSNQPQHF,TGCGCCAGCAGCCTGGGACAGCCTAGCAATCAGCCCCAGCATTTT
-,TRBD2,TRBJ2-1,TRBV6-4,CASSEAAGVYEQFF,TGTGCCAGCAGTGAGGCGGCGGGAGTGTATGAGCAGTTCTTC
-,-,TRBJ2-3,TRBV28,CASSFVADRADTQYF,TGTGCCAGCAGTTTTGTAGCAGATCGGGCAGATACGCAGTATTTT
-,TRBD1,TRBJ1-2,TRBV19,CASVGTANYGYTF,TGTGCCAGTGTTGGGACAGCCAACTATGGCTACACCTTC
-,-,TRBJ1-3,TRBV11-2,CASSLGALSSGNTIYF,TGTGCCAGCAGCTTAGGGGCACTAAGCTCTGGAAACACCATATATTTT
-,-,TRBJ2-2,TRBV4-1,CASSQEGVTAGELFF,TGCGCCAGCAGCCAAGAAGGGGTAACGGCCGGGGAGCTGTTTTTT
-,-,TRBJ2-2,TRBV6-5,CASSRRFTGELFF,TGTGCCAGCAGTCGCCGATTCACCGGGGAGCTGTTTTTT
few,TRBD2,TRBJ2-1,TRBV29-1,CSVRPRGTSGPGNNEQFF,TGCAGCGTTAGGCCCAGGGGGACTAGCGGGCCTGGAAACAATGAGCAGTTCTTC
few,-,TRBJ2-7,TRBV2,CASSEVARSEQYF,TGTGCCAGCAGTGAAGTTGCGCGGTCCGAGCAGTACTTC
-,-,TRBJ1-5,TRBV10-3,CATNPPGQPQHF,TGTGCCACTAACCCCCCTGGGCAGCCCCAGCATTTT
-,-,TRBJ1-3,TRBV5-1,CASGWGNTIYF,TGCGCCAGCGGATGGGGAAACACCATATATTTT
once,-,TRBJ1-1,TRBV4-3,CASSQNPRGPGTEAFF,TGCGCCAGCAGCCAGAACCCCAGGGGACCGGGCACTGAAGCTTTCTTT
-,-,TRBJ1-2,TRBV27,CASSLRGARSGYTF,TGTGCCAGCAGTTTGCGGGGGGCGCGATCTGGCTACACCTTC
-,-,TRBJ2-7,TRBV5-1,CASSLASRPLGTYEQYF,TGCGCCAGCAGCTTGGCTTCCCGTCCTCTGGGCACCTACGAGCAGTACTTC
-,-,TRBJ2-7,TRBV28,CASGGGSYEQYF,TGTGCCAGCGGGGGCGGGTCCTACGAGCAGTACTTC
-,-,TRBJ2-1,TRBV2,CASSVSVGEQFF,TGTGCCAGCAGTGTAAGCGTGGGGGAGCAGTTCTTC
-,-,TRBJ1-1,TRBV5-4,CASSPPAGTTEAFF,TGTGCCAGCAGCCCCCCGGCGGGGACCACTGAAGCTTTCTTT
-,-,TRBJ1-5,TRBV27,CASSSRSSGNQPQHF,TGTGCCAGCAGCTCCCGCAGTTCGGGCAATCAGCCCCAGCATTTT
once,TRBD2,TRBJ2-3,TRBV6-1,CASSENRLAGWPDTQYF,TGTGCCAGCAGCGAAAACAGACTAGCGGGATGGCCCGATACGCAGTATTTT
-,TRBD1,TRBJ2-2,TRBV7-9,CASSVGQGTGELFF,TGTGCCAGCAGCGTCGGACAGGGCACCGGGGAGCTGTTTTTT
-,TRBD2,TRBJ2-1,TRBV29-1,CSVIAGDSSYNEQFF,TGCAGCGTCATAGCGGGGGATAGCTCCTACAATGAGCAGTTCTTC
-,-,TRBJ2-1,TRBV7-3,CASSLNQWTPRQFF,TGTGCCAGCAGCTTAAACCAGTGGACTCCCCGGCAGTTCTTC
-,-,TRBJ1-1,TRBV28,CASSNTGTSNTEAFF,TGTGCCAGCAGTAACACCGGGACAAGTAACACTGAAGCTTTCTTT
-,-,TRBJ2-1,TRBV5-1,CASNRGAPPGNEQFF,TGCGCCAGCAACCGGGGGGCGCCCCCGGGCAATGAGCAGTTCTTC
once,TRBD1,TRBJ2-1,TRBV7-9,CASSLGGQGVDEQFF,TGTGCCAGCAGCTTAGGGGGACAGGGCGTCGATGAGCAGTTCTTC
-,-,TRBJ2-7,TRBV27,CASSAGIYEQYF,TGTGCCAGCAGTGCCGGGATCTACGAGCAGTACTTC
-,-,TRBJ2-7,TRBV18,CASSPTPLGATEEQYF,TGTGCCAGCTCACCTACCCCGTTGGGGGCTACGGAGGAGCAGTACTTC
once,-,TRBJ1-1,TRBV6-6,CASSYSTTPKAFF,TGTGCCAGCAGTTACTCGACGACTCCCAAAGCCTTCTTT
-,TRBD2,TRBJ2-2,TRBV7-3,CASSPWGSGGTGELFF,TGTGCCAGCAGCCCCTGGGGTAGCGGGGGCACCGGGGAGCTGTTTTTT